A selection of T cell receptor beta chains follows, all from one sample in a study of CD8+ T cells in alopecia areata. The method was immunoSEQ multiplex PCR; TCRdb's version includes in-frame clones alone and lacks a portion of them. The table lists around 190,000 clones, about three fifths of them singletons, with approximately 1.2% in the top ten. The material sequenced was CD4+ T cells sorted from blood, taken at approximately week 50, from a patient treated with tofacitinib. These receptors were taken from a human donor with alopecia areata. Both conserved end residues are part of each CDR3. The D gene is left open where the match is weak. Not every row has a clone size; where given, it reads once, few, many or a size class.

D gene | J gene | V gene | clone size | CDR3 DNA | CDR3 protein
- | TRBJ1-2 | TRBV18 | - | TGTGCCAGCTCACCTTTTGTCTCGGCTGGTGGCTACACCTTC | CASSPFVSAGGYTF
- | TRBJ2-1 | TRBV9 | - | TGTGCCAGCAGCGTAGATGACACCGGGGGTGAGCAGTTCTTC | CASSVDDTGGEQFF
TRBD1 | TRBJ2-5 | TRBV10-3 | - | TGTGCCTCCCGGACAGGGGGAGAGACCCAGTACTTC | CASRTGGETQYF
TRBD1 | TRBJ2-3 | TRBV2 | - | TGTGCCAGCAGGGGGGACAGCCACACAGATACGCAGTATTTT | CASRGDSHTDTQYF
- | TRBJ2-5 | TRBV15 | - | TGTGCCACCAGCAGAGGGGCAGGCAAGGAGACCCAGTACTTC | CATSRGAGKETQYF
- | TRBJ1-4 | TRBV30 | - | TGTGCCTGGAGTGTACGGGGCTCGGCTAATGAAAAACTGTTTTTT | CAWSVRGSANEKLFF
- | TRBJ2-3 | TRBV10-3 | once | TGTGCCATCAGTGGGGCGGCCTCCCTCGGTGGAGATACGCAGTATTTT | CAISGAASLGGDTQYF
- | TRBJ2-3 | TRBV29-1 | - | TGCAGCGTTGGATCCCGGTTCACAGATACGCAGTATTTT | CSVGSRFTDTQYF
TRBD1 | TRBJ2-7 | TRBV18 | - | TGTGCCAGCTCACCACCGGGACAGGGTGAGGGTTACGAGCAGTACTTC | CASSPPGQGEGYEQYF
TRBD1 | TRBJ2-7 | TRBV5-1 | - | TGCGCCAGCAGCTTGACAGGGGAAGCCTACGAGCAGTACTTC | CASSLTGEAYEQYF
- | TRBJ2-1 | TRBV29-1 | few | TGCAGCGTTGAAGTGGGACCTAGGGGGGAGCAGTTCTTC | CSVEVGPRGEQFF
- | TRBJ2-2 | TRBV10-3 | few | TGTGCCATCAGACCACAGGTTCCTGACACCGGGGAGCTGTTTTTT | CAIRPQVPDTGELFF
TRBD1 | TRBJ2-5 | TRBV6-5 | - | TGTGCCAGCAGCCGGGGACAGGGCGTAGAGACCCAGTACTTC | CASSRGQGVETQYF
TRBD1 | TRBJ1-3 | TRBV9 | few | TGTGCCAGCAGCGCCATCCAGGGGGCCGGAAACACCATATATTTT | CASSAIQGAGNTIYF
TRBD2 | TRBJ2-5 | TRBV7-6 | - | TGTGCCAGCAGCCCAACCCTGCTAGCGGGGGGTACCCAGTACTTC | CASSPTLLAGGTQYF
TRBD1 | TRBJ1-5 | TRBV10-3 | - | TGTGCCATCAGTGCCAGGACAGGGGGAAATCAGCCCCAGCATTTT | CAISARTGGNQPQHF
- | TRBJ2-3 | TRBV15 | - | TGTGCCACCAGCAGCGATACCACAGATACGCAGTATTTT | CATSSDTTDTQYF
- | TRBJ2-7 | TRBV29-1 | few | TGCAGCGTTGCCTCGTTGGGGTCCGCCGAGCAGTACTTC | CSVASLGSAEQYF
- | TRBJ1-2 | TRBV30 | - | TGTGCCTGGAGTGCGATGGGGGTCTATGGCTACACCTTC | CAWSAMGVYGYTF
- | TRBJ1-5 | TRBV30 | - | TGTGCCTGGAGTGCGACCAGGGATCAGCCCCAGCATTTT | CAWSATRDQPQHF
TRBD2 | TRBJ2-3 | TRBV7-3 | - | TGTGCCAGCAGCCAAGGGAGGGGAGCGAGTGGATCAGATACGCAGTATTTT | CASSQGRGASGSDTQYF